The text below deals with one T cell receptor beta chain. The source of the sample is a study of T cell changes during pregnancy in multiple sclerosis. Profiled with immunoSEQ multiplex PCR; TCRdb holds only in-frame clones, not every one. The repertoire holds around 34,000 clones, with 85% to 90% as singletons. There are 17 residues in the CDR3. This sequence was found in a female donor with multiple sclerosis, enrolled in a pregnancy study. The source was CD4+ T cells from peripheral blood mononuclear cells, collected in the second trimester of pregnancy. V gene TRBV21-1 combines with J gene TRBJ2-7; the table names TRBD2, a call not compared with the DNA. TRBV21-1 is assigned pseudogene status. The CDR3 sequence is CASSNEGVLINSYEQYF. CDR3 sequence (DNA): TGTGCCAGCAGCAACGAAGGAGTACTGATAAACTCCTACGAGCAGTACTTC.